A few counts support the clone carrying this TCR beta chain. Its antigen is still unknown. The sample comes from a study of identical twins. Findings and limits, study-wide: Modelling underestimated the level of out-of-frame TCR alpha sharing observed in monozygotic twins. Clonotypes of the beta chain that were abundant in cord blood carried fewer insertions (memory repertoires showed none).

A universal primer site was created by template switching, with the cDNA bearing unique molecular identifiers. TCRdb re-analysed the 5' RACE reads in MiXCR, keeping a single row per CDR3 protein. The sample gives some 240,000 distinct CDR3 sequences, around 8.3% of which show up once; 3% is in the top ten. The same data also contributed to another study, on yellow fever vaccine responses in identical twins. This second report adds: Twins reportedly mounted vaccine T cell responses that seemed partly convergent, partly personalized.

Specimen: CD8+ T cells sorted from blood. The receptor comes from a woman between 18 and 30 years old in good health.

CDR3 DNA sequence: TGTGCCAGCAGTTTATCGACCCGCTGGGCCGACGAGCAGTACTTC. Translation gives CASSLSTRWADEQYF. The chain recombines TRBV27 with TRBJ2-7; the D is unclear. Germline CDR1 reads MNHEY; CDR2 reads SMNVEV (reference sequence). V lost 0 bases and J 5 bases, leaving 14 bases between the germline ends. This CDR3 region has 15 residues.